This TCR beta chain was observed in a study of T-cell reconstitution after alpha-beta-depleted transplantation in children. Study-wide points: T cells produced anew were the main source of T-cell counts and diversity one year after transplant. About two months after transplant, alpha-beta T cells reportedly came from several hundred expanded graft clones.

Preparation of the TCRbeta library involved a method that used unique molecular identifiers. TCRdb re-called the PCR reads through MiXCR, storing one row per CDR3 protein. Of about 600,000 distinct CDR3 sequences listed, under 15% are singletons. The germline V gene has CDR1 MDHEN and CDR2 SYDVKM. Trimming removed 6 bases at V and 7 bases at J, with 15 bases between. The CDR3 length is 13 residues. Only a few counts were recorded for this clonotype. The antigen remains unidentified. This material consisted of PBMCs, mostly from graft donor cells, taken 360 days after TCRalphabeta/CD19-depleted stem cell transplant. The clonotype was recovered from a male patient between 5 and 17 years old who had a stem cell transplant for acute myeloid leukemia, so the T cells may come from the graft donor. The gene calls are TRBV28 and TRBJ1-1; D not certain. CDR3 coding DNA: TGTGCCAGCAGCCGAATGGGGTCAGTTGAAGCTTTCTTT. This gives the protein CASSRMGSVEAFF.